This TCR beta chain came from a study of blood T cell repertoires in COVID-19. Across the study: From T cells, B-cell-depleted T cells, or PBMCs came the material, which was cDNA or gDNA.

Per the germline V gene, CDR1 is SEHNR and CDR2 is FQNEAQ (reference sequence). V shed 6 bases and J shed 10 bases, with 22 bases lying between them. The CDR3 consists of 16 residues. Method: immunoSEQ multiplex PCR; TCRdb's copy keeps in-frame clones and lacks some. The table has 200,000 to 300,000 clones, about 84% seen once. The sequenced material came from PBMCs or T cells enriched from blood (not recorded which). This rearrangement joins TRBV7-9 to TRBJ1-6; D gene ambiguous. The receptor was derived from a woman aged 50 to 60 who had recovered from COVID-19. This chain's CDR3 is CASSLLLSPSYSPLHF. As DNA, the CDR3 is TGTGCCAGCAGTTTATTGTTGAGCCCTTCGTACTCACCCCTCCACTTT. Supplemented by reference TRBV7-9 and TRBJ1-6, the full variable domain reads DTGVSQNPRHKITKRGQNVTFRCDPISEHNRLYWYRQTLGQGPEFLTYFQNEAQLEKSRLLSDRFSAERPKGSFSTLEIQRTEQGDSAMYLCASSLLLSPSYSPLHFGNGTRLTVT.